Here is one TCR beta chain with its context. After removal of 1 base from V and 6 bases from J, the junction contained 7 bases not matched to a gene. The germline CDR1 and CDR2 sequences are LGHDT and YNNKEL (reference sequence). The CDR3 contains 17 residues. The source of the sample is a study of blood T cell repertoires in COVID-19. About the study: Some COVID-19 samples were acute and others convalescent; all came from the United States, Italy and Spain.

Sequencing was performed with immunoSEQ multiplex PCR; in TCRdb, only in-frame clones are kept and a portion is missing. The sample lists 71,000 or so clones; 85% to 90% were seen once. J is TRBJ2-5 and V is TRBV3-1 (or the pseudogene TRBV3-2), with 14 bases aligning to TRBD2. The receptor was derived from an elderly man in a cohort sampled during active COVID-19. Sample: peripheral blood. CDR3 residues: CASSQATSGGGVKTQYF. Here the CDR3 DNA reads TGTGCCAGCAGCCAAGCGACTAGCGGGGGGGGCGTAAAGACCCAGTACTTC.